These T cell receptor beta chains were read from a single sample in a study of graft-versus-host responses after intestinal transplantation. Produced via immunoSEQ multiplex PCR; TCRdb's table is partial and in-frame only. This table has more than 80,000 clones, approximately 88% appearing once. No antigen has been identified for these receptors. The specimen was unstimulated CD4+ T cells sorted from spleen or lymph node cells, collected before intestinal transplant. These receptors were obtained from a human donor who received an intestinal transplant. The CDR3 runs from the conserved cysteine through the conserved F or W. A D gene is named only where the DNA matches it firmly. Size is omitted from some rows. Given values are once, few, many or a class for expanded clones.

V	D	size	J	CDR3	DNA
TRBV19	TRBD1	NA	TRBJ1-2	CASSSPGQTSYGYTF	TGTGCCAGTAGTTCCCCGGGACAGACTAGTTATGGCTACACCTTC
TRBV6-1	TRBD2	NA	TRBJ2-2	CASSVGAGGTNTGELFF	TGTGCCAGCAGTGTCGGCGCGGGAGGGACGAACACCGGGGAGCTGTTTTTT
TRBV6-5	TRBD2	NA	TRBJ2-6	CASSFTSGTRTNVLTF	TGTGCCAGCAGTTTTACTAGCGGGACCCGCACCAACGTCCTGACTTTC
TRBV9	NA	NA	TRBJ1-1	CASSVGYGQEAFF	TGTGCCAGCAGCGTAGGTTACGGACAGGAAGCTTTCTTT
TRBV2	NA	NA	TRBJ2-3	CASSRVDTQYF	TGTGCCAGCAGCAGGGTAGATACGCAGTATTTT
TRBV7-2	TRBD1	once	TRBJ2-5	CASSQGAGTQYF	TGTGCCAGCAGCCAGGGGGCTGGGACCCAGTACTTC
TRBV2	TRBD1	NA	TRBJ1-4	CASRAGTGVNEKLFF	TGTGCCAGCAGAGCTGGGACAGGGGTAAATGAAAAACTGTTTTTT
TRBV28	NA	NA	TRBJ1-3	CASTPGVGRPGNTIYF	TGTGCCAGCACCCCGGGGGTCGGCAGACCTGGAAACACCATATATTTT
TRBV14	NA	NA	TRBJ1-6	CASSQDGGAPLHF	TGTGCCAGCAGCCAAGATGGGGGGGCACCCCTCCACTTT
TRBV6-6	TRBD1	NA	TRBJ2-7	CASTLRDRGFEQYF	TGTGCCAGCACCCTCCGGGACAGGGGATTCGAGCAGTACTTC
TRBV28	NA	NA	TRBJ2-1	CASTHLSREQFF	TGTGCCAGCACCCACCTCAGCAGGGAGCAGTTCTTC
TRBV9	NA	NA	TRBJ1-1	CASSVGVGAVAEAFF	TGTGCCAGCAGCGTAGGAGTCGGTGCTGTCGCTGAAGCTTTCTTT
TRBV6-5	NA	NA	TRBJ2-2	CASSYTPTSRELFF	TGTGCCAGCAGTTACACGCCAACTAGCCGGGAGCTGTTTTTT
TRBV28	NA	NA	TRBJ1-5	CASSLSGQGNQPQHF	TGTGCCAGCAGTTTATCGGGACAAGGCAATCAGCCCCAGCATTTT
TRBV5-8	NA	NA	TRBJ1-1	CASSLAGNTEAFF	TGTGCCAGCAGCTTGGCGGGGAACACTGAAGCTTTCTTT
TRBV7-6	TRBD1	NA	TRBJ1-2	CASSSATGANTF	TGTGCCAGCAGCTCCGCGACAGGGGCTAATACCTTC
TRBV28	NA	NA	TRBJ1-4	CASSTGRGINEKLFF	TGTGCCAGCAGTACCGGGAGGGGGATTAATGAAAAACTGTTTTTT
TRBV5-1	NA	NA	TRBJ2-2	CASSSQPASNTGELFF	TGCGCCAGCAGCTCACAGCCAGCCTCTAACACCGGGGAGCTGTTTTTT
TRBV28	NA	NA	TRBJ2-3	CASSSMQGHTDTQYF	TGTGCCAGCAGTTCCATGCAGGGCCACACAGATACGCAGTATTTT
TRBV2	TRBD2	once	TRBJ2-7	CASIITTSGTYEQYF	TGTGCCAGCATTATAACGACTAGCGGTACCTACGAGCAGTACTTC
TRBV5-4	TRBD2	NA	TRBJ2-3	CASSARTSADTQYF	TGTGCCAGCAGCGCCCGGACTAGTGCAGATACGCAGTATTTT
TRBV5-1	TRBD1	NA	TRBJ1-5	CASSLGDRVNQPQHF	TGCGCCAGCAGCTTGGGGGACAGGGTTAATCAGCCCCAGCATTTT
TRBV18	TRBD1	NA	TRBJ1-5	CASSRGTGGLNQPQHF	TGTGCCAGCTCGCGAGGGACAGGGGGCCTCAATCAGCCCCAGCATTTT
TRBV5-1	NA	NA	TRBJ1-1	CASSTEMNTEAFF	TGCGCCAGCAGCACAGAAATGAACACTGAAGCTTTCTTT
TRBV27	TRBD2	NA	TRBJ2-7	CASRGLAGGRYEQYF	TGTGCCAGCCGCGGACTAGCGGGAGGACGGTACGAGCAGTACTTC
TRBV27	TRBD1	NA	TRBJ1-4	CASSLAGQGELFF	TGTGCCAGCAGTTTAGCGGGACAGGGGGAACTGTTTTTT
TRBV5-1	TRBD1	few	TRBJ2-5	CASSRDSQETQYF	TGCGCCAGCAGCCGGGACAGCCAAGAGACCCAGTACTTC
TRBV30	NA	NA	TRBJ2-7	CAWSVRGGEQYF	TGTGCCTGGAGTGTACGGGGAGGCGAGCAGTACTTC
TRBV2	NA	NA	TRBJ2-3	CASSGDTSDTQYF	TGTGCCAGCAGTGGGGACACATCAGATACGCAGTATTTT
TRBV15	TRBD1	NA	TRBJ1-2	CATSSQGAFYGYTF	TGTGCCACCAGCAGCCAGGGGGCGTTCTATGGCTACACCTTC
TRBV5-1	NA	NA	TRBJ1-2	CASSVGGRGDYGYTF	TGCGCCAGCAGCGTGGGGGGCAGGGGTGACTATGGCTACACCTTC
TRBV11-1	TRBD1	NA	TRBJ1-2	CASSRGQGRGYTF	TGTGCCAGCAGCCGTGGACAGGGTAGAGGCTACACCTTC
TRBV5-6	NA	NA	TRBJ1-1	CASSRGLGNTEAFF	TGTGCCAGCAGCCGCGGGTTAGGGAACACTGAAGCTTTCTTT
TRBV10-3	NA	NA	TRBJ2-7	CAISPQGAYEQYF	TGTGCCATCAGTCCCCAGGGCGCCTACGAGCAGTACTTC
TRBV5-4	NA	NA	TRBJ2-1	CASSLAGTMSNEQFF	TGTGCCAGCAGCCTAGCCGGGACAATGAGCAATGAGCAGTTCTTC
TRBV27	TRBD2	few	TRBJ2-3	CASRLTSGGGDTQYF	TGTGCCAGCAGGTTAACTAGCGGGGGCGGGGATACGCAGTATTTT
TRBV5-3	TRBD2	NA	TRBJ2-2	CARRWGLAGVSNTGELFF	TGTGCCAGAAGGTGGGGACTAGCGGGGGTTTCGAACACCGGGGAGCTGTTTTTT
TRBV7-2	TRBD1	NA	TRBJ1-2	CASSRRQGDGYTF	TGTGCCAGCAGCCGAAGACAGGGAGATGGCTACACCTTC
TRBV28	TRBD2	NA	TRBJ2-3	CASNGGRVTDTQYF	TGTGCCAGCAATGGCGGGAGGGTCACAGATACGCAGTATTTT
TRBV5-1	TRBD1	NA	TRBJ2-7	CASSPGDRNNEQYF	TGCGCCAGCAGCCCCGGGGACAGAAATAACGAGCAGTACTTC
TRBV5-1	NA	NA	TRBJ2-5	CASSLVSPQETQYF	TGCGCCAGCAGCTTGGTCTCTCCTCAGGAGACCCAGTACTTC
TRBV5-1	NA	NA	TRBJ1-3	CASSLGGAGNTIYF	TGCGCCAGCAGCTTGGGGGGGGCTGGAAACACCATATATTTT
TRBV6-1	NA	few	TRBJ2-1	CASSGGAGQSNEQFF	TGTGCCAGCAGTGGGGGAGCGGGCCAGAGTAATGAGCAGTTCTTC